This TCR beta chain was found in a study of T cell repertoires in cytomegalovirus infection. Study-wide context: CMV epitopes, recently identified HLA-C-restricted and well-studied HLA-B-restricted, were used. CMV infection plus the matching HLA type was flagged by public TCR beta signatures. General study results and limits: What dominated the ex vivo response were HLA-C-restricted CMV-specific TCR beta clonotypes. Pooled public TCR beta family frequency picked out CMV carriers with the relevant HLA.

Turning to this clonotype: Its antigen is still unknown.

One entry per CDR3 protein, called by TCRdb with MiXCR from the reads. The sample shows about 740,000 distinct CDR3 sequences, around 30% of them seen only once. Germline CDR1 LGHNA, CDR2 YSLEER. This CDR3 contains 16 residues. The J segment lost 5 bases and the V segment lost 1 base, leaving 7 bases of the junction unmatched. This chain uses TRBV4-3 with TRBJ2-3, with 9 bases that match TRBD2. This specimen was cultured PBMCs, taken from culture after CMV antigen stimulation. This clonotype was obtained from a human donor in good health (CMV status not recorded). Some clones in this sample may be carry-over from other donors' samples. In DNA form, the CDR3 reads TGCGCCAGCAGCCAAGGCGGACTAGCGTATTTAGATACGCAGTATTTT. It codes for CASSQGGLAYLDTQYF.